The 11 T cell receptor beta chains below were found in one sample sequenced in a study of OX40 agonist ivuxolimab in advanced cancers. The data were produced by immunoSEQ multiplex PCR, yet TCRdb's version contains in-frame clones alone and is incomplete. The data hold tens of thousands of clones, with about 89% observed a single time. Sequenced material: CD4+ or CD8+ T cells sorted from blood, taken in a trial of the OX40 agonist ivuxolimab. The receptor source for this set is an adult with an advanced solid tumor such as melanoma, head and neck, liver or kidney cancer.

The chain has TRBV5-5 and TRBJ1-3; 9 positions match TRBD1. Unmatched junction bases numbered 11, after V lost 4 bases and J lost 0 bases. CDR1 SGHKS and CDR2 YYEKEE come from the germline V gene (reference sequence). The CDR3 is made up of 18 amino acids. The CDR3 region has the DNA TGTGCCAGCAGCCGACGACAGGGGGGATTATTCTCTGGAAACACCATATATTTT. It yields the protein CASSRRQGGLFSGNTIYF. The whole variable domain, remainder taken from reference TRBV5-5 and TRBJ1-3, is DAGVTQSPTHLIKTRGQQVTLRCSPISGHKSVSWYQQVLGQGPQFIFQYYEKEERGRGNFPDRFSARQFPNYSSELNVNALLLGDSALYLCASSRRQGGLFSGNTIYFGEGSWLTVV.

About this clone itself: One end of the junction does not line up with germline, which may come from a read error. The V and J genes are TRBV6-4 and TRBJ1-2; 9 bases map to TRBD1. The CDR3 has 18 residues. Germline assignment: CDR1 MRHNA and CDR2 SNTAGT. The CDR3 DNA reads TGTGCCAGCAGTTCCATATTATTTCCGGGACAGGGACCCGGCGTCGGGCTCTTC. Residues: CASSSILFPGQGPGVGLF.

The gene calls are TRBV6-5 and TRBJ1-1, with D unresolved. V dropped 2 bases and J dropped 4 bases, with 11 bases sitting between them. The germline V gene has CDR1 MNHEY and CDR2 SVGAGI. The CDR3 has 14 residues. The chain's CDR3 is CASSYGVKGTEAFF. The CDR3 DNA reads TGTGCCAGCAGTTACGGGGTGAAGGGCACTGAAGCTTTCTTT.

This sequence joins TRBV28 and TRBJ1-6; no firm D call. V shed 3 bases and J shed 10 bases, with 22 bases lying between them. CDR1 is MDHEN and CDR2 is SYDVKM in the germline V gene. The CDR3 is made up of 17 amino acids. CDR3 amino acids: CASSFNGLKRLGSPLHF. The CDR3 region has the DNA TGTGCCAGCAGTTTTAACGGGCTGAAGCGCCTCGGATCACCCCTCCACTTT.

The chain carries TRBV5-1 and TRBJ2-1; D is uncertain. This CDR3 contains 16 residues. From germline, CDR1 is SGHRS and CDR2 YFSETQ. V was trimmed by 0 bases and J by 5 bases, leaving 15 bases between them. This CDR3 reads CASSLADLGLNNEQFF. CDR3 DNA sequence: TGCGCCAGCAGCTTGGCGGATTTGGGATTGAACAATGAGCAGTTCTTC.

The V call is TRBV4-2, the J call TRBJ2-1, with 11 bases identical to TRBD2. Looked up from germline, CDR1 is LGHNA and CDR2 is YNFKEQ. V shed 4 bases and J 4 bases; nucleotides not matched to a gene: 6. The CDR3 loop spans 16 amino acids. The CDR3 DNA follows: TGTGCCAGCAGCCGAGGGACTAGCGGTTCGTACAATGAGCAGTTCTTC. Its translation: CASSRGTSGSYNEQFF.

This chain connects TRBV5-4 to TRBJ2-7, with D tentatively TRBD1 (5 bases). CDR3 length: 13 residues. Germline CDR1 reads SGHNT; CDR2 reads YYREEE (reference sequence). The germline V and J ends were trimmed by 2 bases and 3 bases, with 9 bases remaining between them. The CDR3 bases are TGTGCCAGCAGCTTAGACAGAAACTACGAGCAGTACTTC. Translated: CASSLDRNYEQYF.

In its sample, this clone was seen a few times. CDR3 in amino acids: CASTQRNSNQPQHF. The CDR3 bases are TGTGCCAGTACACAGCGCAATAGCAATCAGCCCCAGCATTTT. V gene TRBV19 combines with J gene TRBJ1-5; no reliable D call. The length of the CDR3 is 14 residues. V lost 7 bases and J 0 bases, leaving 10 bases between the germline ends. Germline CDR1 reads LNHDA; CDR2 reads SQIVND (reference sequence).

V gene TRBV4-2 combines with J gene TRBJ2-3, with 8 bases identical to TRBD2. Trimming cost V 1 base and J 2 bases; bases outside gene matches: 14. The CDR3 runs to 19 residues. The germline CDR1 and CDR2 sequences are LGHNA and YNFKEQ. In DNA, the CDR3 is TGTGCCAGCAGCCAAGGAGGGCCTAGCGGGCCGCGTATCACAGATACGCAGTATTTT. Translation gives CASSQGGPSGPRITDTQYF.

CDR3 residues: CASSLGQNQPQHF. CDR3 DNA: TGTGCCAGCAGCTTAGGGCAGAATCAGCCCCAGCATTTT. The chain combines TRBV11-2 with TRBJ1-5; D gene uncertain. The CDR3 totals 13 residues. Trimming left V 1 base short and J 4 bases short, with 5 bases between. Germline V lookup: CDR1 SGHAT, CDR2 FQNNGV.

This sequence joins TRBV11-2 and TRBJ2-1; D gene uncertain. Germline lookup yields CDR1 SGHAT and CDR2 FQNNGV. This CDR3 spans 15 amino acids. V was shortened by 2 bases and J by 8 bases, with 16 bases between the two germline ends. CDR3: CASSLQLAQVDEQFF. The DNA of the CDR3 is TGTGCCAGCAGCTTACAGCTCGCCCAAGTCGATGAGCAGTTCTTC.